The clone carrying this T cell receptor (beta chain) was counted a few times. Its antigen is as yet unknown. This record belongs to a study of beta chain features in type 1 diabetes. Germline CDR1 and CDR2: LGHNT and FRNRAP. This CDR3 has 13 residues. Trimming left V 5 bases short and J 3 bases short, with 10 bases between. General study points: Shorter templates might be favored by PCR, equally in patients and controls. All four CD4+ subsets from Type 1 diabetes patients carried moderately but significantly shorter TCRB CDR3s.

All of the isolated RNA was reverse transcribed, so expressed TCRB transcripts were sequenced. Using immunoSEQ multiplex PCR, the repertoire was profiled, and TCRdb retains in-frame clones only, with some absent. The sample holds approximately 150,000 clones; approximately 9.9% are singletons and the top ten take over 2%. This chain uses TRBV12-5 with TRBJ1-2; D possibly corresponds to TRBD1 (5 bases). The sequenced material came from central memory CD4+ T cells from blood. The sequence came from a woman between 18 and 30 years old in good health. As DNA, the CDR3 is TGTGCTAGTGGTACCCAGACAGACTATGGCTACACCTTC. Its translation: CASGTQTDYGYTF.